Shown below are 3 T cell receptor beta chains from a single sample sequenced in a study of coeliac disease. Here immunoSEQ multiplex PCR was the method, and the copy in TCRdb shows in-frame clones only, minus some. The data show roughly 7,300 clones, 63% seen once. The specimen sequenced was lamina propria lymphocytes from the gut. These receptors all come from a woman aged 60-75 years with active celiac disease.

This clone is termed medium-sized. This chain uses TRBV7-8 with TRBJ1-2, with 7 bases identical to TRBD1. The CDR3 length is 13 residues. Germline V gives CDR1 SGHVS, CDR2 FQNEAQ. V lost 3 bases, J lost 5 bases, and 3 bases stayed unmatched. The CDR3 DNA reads TGTGCCAGCAGCTTCGGGACAGAGTATGGCTACACCTTC. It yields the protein CASSFGTEYGYTF.

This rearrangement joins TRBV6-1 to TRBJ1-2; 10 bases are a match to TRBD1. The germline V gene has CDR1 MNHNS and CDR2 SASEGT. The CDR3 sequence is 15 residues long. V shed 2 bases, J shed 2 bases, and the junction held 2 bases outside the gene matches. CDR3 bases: TGTGCCAGCAGTGAAAGGGACAGGGGAAACTATGGCTACACCTTC. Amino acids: CASSERDRGNYGYTF.

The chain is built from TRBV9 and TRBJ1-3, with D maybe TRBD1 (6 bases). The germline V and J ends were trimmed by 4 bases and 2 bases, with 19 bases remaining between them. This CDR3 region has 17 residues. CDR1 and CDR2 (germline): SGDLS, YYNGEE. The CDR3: CASSPHPQGLAGNTIYF. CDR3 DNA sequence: TGTGCCAGCAGCCCCCACCCACAGGGCTTGGCTGGAAACACCATATATTTT.